What follows are 10 T cell receptor beta chains derived from one specimen sequenced in a study of T-cell reconstitution after alpha-beta-depleted transplantation in children. Unique molecular identifiers were incorporated when the TCRbeta library was constructed. From the PCR reads, TCRdb called clonotypes with MiXCR, one entry per CDR3 protein. This table holds about 360,000 distinct CDR3 sequences, 13% found once. This material consisted of PBMCs, taken from the stem cell graft. These receptors were collected from a human donor who donated a stem cell graft to a child with Fanconi anemia.

In its sample, this clonotype was seen many times. The chain is built from TRBV4-3 and TRBJ1-2, with no clear D. The CDR3 contains 16 residues. Germline V gene lookup returns CDR1 LGHNA and CDR2 YSLEER. Trimming cost V 2 bases and J 4 bases, with 17 bases left between them. This CDR3 reads CASSQSVRAAVYGYTF. CDR3 sequence (DNA): TGCGCCAGCAGCCAATCTGTCCGGGCAGCAGTCTATGGCTACACCTTC.

Comment on this clonotype: The junction does not match germline at one end; this may be a read error. The chain has TRBV13 and TRBJ2-1; TRBD2 might be the D (5 bases). Germline V CDR1 and CDR2: PRHDT, FYEKMQ (reference sequence). This CDR3 has 11 amino acids. In DNA form, the CDR3 reads TGTGCCAGCAGCTTTCTCCCCTCGCAGCGGTTC. Protein: CASSFLPSQRF.

This clonotype was observed many times. The chain links TRBV5-6 to TRBJ2-5; 11 bases align to TRBD1. V lost 4 bases, J lost 5 bases, and 4 bases stayed unmatched. Germline V CDR1 and CDR2: SGHDT, YYEEEE. There are 14 residues in the CDR3. The CDR3 sequence: CASSAGQGGETQYF. The CDR3 DNA reads as TGTGCCAGCAGCGCGGGACAGGGGGGCGAGACCCAGTACTTC.

This clonotype was counted between two and nine times. The chain uses TRBV4-3 and TRBJ1-3; 7 nucleotides line up with TRBD1. Trimming cost V 5 bases and J 0 bases; bases outside gene matches: 10. Germline CDR1 is LGHNA and CDR2 is YSLEER. The CDR3 has 17 residues. DNA for the CDR3: TGCGCCAGCAGCTTTCGCCTGACAGGGAGCTCTGGAAACACCATATATTTT. Translation gives CASSFRLTGSSGNTIYF.

This rearrangement joins TRBV7-2 to TRBJ2-7; no clear D gene. CDR1 SGHTA and CDR2 FQGNSA come from the germline V gene. Deletions cut 3 bases from V and 5 bases from J, with 11 bases between. The CDR3 sequence is 13 residues long. Written as DNA, the CDR3 is TGTGCCAGCAGCTTTAGGGCTTCCCACGAGCAGTACTTC. Its protein is CASSFRASHEQYF.

This clonotype was counted at least ten times. V usage is TRBV12-3 or TRBV12-4 and J usage is TRBJ2-3; the D gene could be TRBD1 or TRBD2 (5 bases each). The CDR3 spans 15 residues. V was shortened by 2 bases and J by 0 bases, with 9 bases between the two germline ends. The CDR3 bases are TGTGCCAGCAGTTTATCAGGGAGAAGCACAGATACGCAGTATTTT. Amino acid sequence: CASSLSGRSTDTQYF.

The rearrangement uses TRBV18 and TRBJ1-4; no reliable D call. V gave up 6 bases and J gave up 7 bases, with 15 bases separating them. The CDR3 runs 14 residues. Germline V gives CDR1 KGHSH, CDR2 LQKENI. CDR3 DNA: TGTGCCAGCTCCCCGATCGAGGGAGGTGAAAAACTGTTTTTT. Encoded protein: CASSPIEGGEKLFF.

This clonotype came up many times. The V call is TRBV6-4, the J call TRBJ1-1; tentative D call: TRBD1 (6 bases). The CDR3 has 18 amino acids. Per germline, CDR1 MRHNA and CDR2 SNTAGT. Trimming cost V 0 bases and J 1 base, with 18 bases left between them. CDR3 residues: CASSDSVGGRGKNTEAFF. The DNA of the CDR3 is TGTGCCAGCAGTGACTCTGTCGGGGGGCGGGGGAAGAACACTGAAGCTTTCTTT.

This clonotype came up a few times. The chain recombines TRBV10-3 with TRBJ2-7; either TRBD1 or TRBD2 may fit D (5 bases each). The CDR3 contains 14 residues. CDR1 and CDR2 from the germline V gene are ENHRY and SYGVKD. V lost 7 bases and J 0 bases, leaving 13 bases between the germline ends. The CDR3 nucleotides are TGTGCCATCAAGGGGACCCCGAGCTCCTACGAGCAGTACTTC. This translates into CAIKGTPSSYEQYF.

This clonotype appeared many times. The chain combines TRBV10-3 with TRBJ2-5; D is ambiguous. CDR1 ENHRY and CDR2 SYGVKD come from the germline V gene. The CDR3 runs to 13 residues. With 3 bases removed from V and 1 base from J, the gap between germline ends came to 6 bases. CDR3 region: CAISDKSQETQYF. DNA of the CDR3: TGTGCCATCAGTGATAAATCCCAAGAGACCCAGTACTTC.